This entry lists 24 T cell receptor beta chains sequenced from one sample in a study of T cell repertoires in cytomegalovirus infection. TCRdb redid the calling of the reads with MiXCR, one entry per CDR3 protein. The sample consists of some 680,000 distinct CDR3 sequences, under 40% of them appearing once. Sequenced input: PBMCs. These receptors originate from a human donor in good health (CMV status not recorded). Some clones in this sample may be carry-over from other donors' samples.

This clonotype has more than one count but fewer than ten. The chain recombines TRBV18 with TRBJ2-7; D call uncertain. Germline values: CDR1 KGHSH, CDR2 LQKENI. CDR3 length: 13 amino acids. The ends were cut back, 2 bases at V and 4 bases at J, with 9 bases in the middle. The DNA of the CDR3 is TGTGCCAGCTCACCATCCAGTCGGTACGAGCAGTACTTC. Protein sequence: CASSPSSRYEQYF. The full variable domain, in which reference TRBV18 and TRBJ2-7 provide the parts outside the CDR3, is NAGVMQNPRHLVRRRGQEARLRCSPMKGHSHVYWYRQLPEEGLKFMVYLQKENIIDESGMPKERFSAEFPKEGPSILRIQQVVRGDSAAYFCASSPSSRYEQYFGPGTRLTVT.

This clonotype came up a few times. The V call is TRBV3-1, the J call TRBJ2-1, with 11 bases lining up with TRBD2. The CDR3 spans 18 residues. Germline-derived CDR1 and CDR2 are LGHDT and YNNKEL (reference sequence). V lost 2 bases, J lost 4 bases, and 10 bases stayed unmatched. CDR3 loop: CASSQLRLAGRGYNEQFF. The CDR3 DNA is TGTGCCAGCAGCCAACTTCGACTAGCGGGGAGGGGTTACAATGAGCAGTTCTTC.

This clonotype was counted a few times. The chain is built from TRBV7-9 and TRBJ2-7; 9 nucleotides align to TRBD2. Trimming took 5 bases from V and 5 from J; bases not matched to a gene: 13. CDR3 size: 16 residues. Germline CDR1 reads SEHNR; CDR2 reads FQNEAQ (reference sequence). The CDR3 DNA reads TGTGCCAGCAGCCTGTATATAGCGGGAGCTTCCCACGAGCAGTACTTC. This sequence encodes CASSLYIAGASHEQYF.

This chain joins TRBV10-3 and TRBJ2-7; D is unresolved. Germline V lookup: CDR1 ENHRY, CDR2 SYGVKD. Trimming pared 6 bases from V and 4 bases from J, leaving 13 bases between. The CDR3 runs to 13 residues. The CDR3 is CAISDESWYEQYF. Written as DNA, the CDR3 is TGTGCCATCAGCGACGAATCCTGGTACGAGCAGTACTTC.

CDR3 in DNA: TGTGCCATCAGTGCCCGGGGGATGAACACTGAAGCTTTCTTT. It specifies CAISARGMNTEAFF. The J gene is TRBJ1-1, the V gene TRBV10-3, with a weak D call TRBD1 (5 bases). The germline V gene encodes CDR1 ENHRY and CDR2 SYGVKD. V dropped 4 bases and J dropped 0 bases, with 9 bases sitting between them. The CDR3 loop spans 14 amino acids.

V and J are TRBV2 and TRBJ1-1; D possibly corresponds to TRBD1 (5 bases). The CDR3 contains 15 residues. Per the germline V gene, CDR1 is SNHLY and CDR2 is FYNNEI. Trimming cost V 3 bases and J 1 base, with 12 bases left between them. The CDR3 sequence: CASSDRLTGNTEAFF. The CDR3 DNA reads as TGTGCCAGCAGTGATCGGCTTACAGGGAACACTGAAGCTTTCTTT. Drawing the rest from reference TRBV2 and TRBJ1-1, the complete variable domain is EPEVTQTPSHQVTQMGQEVILRCVPISNHLYFYWYRQILGQKVEFLVSFYNNEISEKSEIFDDQFSVERPDGSNFTLKIRSTKLEDSAMYFCASSDRLTGNTEAFFGQGTRLTVV.

There are a few counts of this clonotype. The rearrangement joins TRBV15 to TRBJ2-3; D might be TRBD1 or TRBD2, each matching 6 bases. V was pared by 0 bases and J by 3 bases, with 16 bases between. In germline, CDR1 is LNHNV, CDR2 YYDKDF (reference sequence). This CDR3 spans 17 amino acids. The CDR3 loop is CATSRDNREVRTDTQYF. The CDR3 coding sequence is TGTGCCACCAGCAGAGACAACAGGGAGGTCAGGACAGATACGCAGTATTTT. Combining the CDR3 with reference TRBV15 and TRBJ2-3 gives the whole variable domain DAMVIQNPRYQVTQFGKPVTLSCSQTLNHNVMYWYQQKSSQAPKLLFHYYDKDFNNEADTPDNFQSRRPNTSFCFLDIRSPGLGDTAMYLCATSRDNREVRTDTQYFGPGTRLTVL.

This clonotype was seen at least ten times. The J gene is TRBJ2-3, the V gene TRBV28, with 7 nucleotides matching TRBD2. Germline CDR1 and CDR2: MDHEN and SYDVKM. This CDR3 spans 16 amino acids. V was clipped by 3 bases and J by 4 bases; unmatched bases: 10. Here the CDR3 DNA reads TGTGCCAGCAGTTTTGGCCAGCGGGGATTCGCAGATACGCAGTATTTT. It translates to CASSFGQRGFADTQYF.

Points on this clonotype: An end of the junction does not agree with germline; a read error may underlie this. Here the CDR3 DNA reads TGTTCCAGCAGCGTATCAGCGGGGGTGGGCTACAATGAGCAGTTCTTC. Its protein is CSSSVSAGVGYNEQFF. The J gene is TRBJ2-1, the V gene TRBV9; 8 bases match TRBD2. This CDR3 region has 16 residues. Looked up from germline, CDR1 is SGDLS and CDR2 is YYNGEE.

This clonotype was found a few times. The genes are TRBV12-3 or TRBV12-4 and TRBJ2-7, with D tentatively TRBD2 (5 bases). With 6 bases removed from V and 0 bases from J, the gap between germline ends came to 15 bases. The CDR3 contains 15 residues. The CDR3 DNA sequence: TGTGCCAGCAGCCCCCAGGCGGGCGTCTCCTACGAGCAGTACTTC. This translates into CASSPQAGVSYEQYF.

The chain links TRBV28 to TRBJ1-4, with D maybe TRBD1 (5 bases). Trimming pared 7 bases from V and 0 bases from J, leaving 18 bases between. Germline V gene lookup returns CDR1 MDHEN and CDR2 SYDVKM. The CDR3 runs to 17 residues. This CDR3 is CASTVTGTDSTNEKLFF. CDR3 DNA: TGTGCCAGCACGGTAACCGGGACGGATTCAACTAATGAAAAACTGTTTTTT.

The V and J genes are TRBV6-5 and TRBJ2-1; the match to TRBD2 covers 8 bases. The CDR3 covers 12 residues. Germline V gene data show CDR1 as MNHEY and CDR2 as SVGAGI. The V gene end was trimmed by 2 bases and the J gene end by 13 bases; junction bases not matched to a gene: 4. The CDR3 DNA is TGTGCCAGCAGTTACCAGAGCGGGAGTCAGTTCTTC. It encodes CASSYQSGSQFF.

This clonotype occurred many times. The V call is TRBV7-6, the J call TRBJ1-4; D is unclear. This CDR3 comprises 13 residues. Germline V gene sequence: CDR1 SGHVS, CDR2 FNYEAQ. Trimming left V 1 base short and J 7 bases short, with 7 bases between. The CDR3 DNA is TGTGCCAGCAGCTTAGAACTCCGTGAAAAACTGTTTTTT. It encodes CASSLELREKLFF.

Comments on this clonotype: A clone one base away is much larger, so this may be a read error. The conserved closing phenylalanine or tryptophan is absent in this CDR3, likely reflecting a read error. This rearrangement joins TRBV6-6 to TRBJ1-1; 9 positions agree with TRBD1. The CDR3 sequence is 16 residues long. Trimming cost V 4 bases and J 5 bases; bases outside gene matches: 11. Germline values: CDR1 MNHNY, CDR2 SVGAGI (reference sequence). The CDR3 nucleotides read TGTGCCAGCAGTTTTCTGTCCGGGACAGGGAGGACTGAAGCTTTCTTG. Translation gives CASSFLSGTGRTEAFL.

This rearrangement joins TRBV12-3 or TRBV12-4 to TRBJ2-5; 8 bases are a match to TRBD2. V gave up 6 bases and J gave up 5 bases; unmatched junction bases: 5. This CDR3 region has 13 residues. The CDR3 loop is CASRKRELETQYF. The CDR3 nucleotides are TGTGCCAGCAGAAAGCGGGAGTTGGAGACCCAGTACTTC.

The V call is TRBV5-1, the J call TRBJ1-4; D ambiguous. CDR3 size: 14 residues. V was pared by 0 bases and J by 5 bases, with 8 bases between. The V gene's germline CDR1 is SGHRS and CDR2 YFSETQ. The CDR3 coding sequence is TGCGCCAGCAGCTTGGTACAGCAAAATGAAAAACTGTTTTTT. Translation gives CASSLVQQNEKLFF.

The V gene is TRBV6-1, the J gene TRBJ1-2, with D maybe TRBD1 (5 bases). Germline V CDR1 and CDR2: MNHNS, SASEGT. The CDR3 consists of 12 residues. The V and J ends lost 6 bases and 5 bases respectively, with 10 bases between them. CDR3 region: CASRLDNYGYTF. CDR3 coding DNA: TGTGCCAGCAGATTGGACAATTATGGCTACACCTTC.

This clonotype was seen a handful of times. The J gene is TRBJ2-1, the V gene TRBV28; 10 nucleotides align to TRBD1. This CDR3 spans 16 amino acids. V was clipped by 5 bases and J by 3 bases; unmatched bases: 7. CDR1 is MDHEN and CDR2 is SYDVKM in the germline V gene. The CDR3: CASSPPGQGDYNEQFF. In DNA, the CDR3 is TGTGCCAGCAGTCCACCCGGACAGGGGGACTACAATGAGCAGTTCTTC.

The rearrangement uses TRBV3-1 and TRBJ2-4; D is possibly TRBD2 (6 bases). The CDR3 has 12 residues. Trimming took off 1 base at V and 15 bases at J, with 13 bases between the two ends. CDR1 LGHDT and CDR2 YNNKEL come from the germline V gene (reference sequence). CDR3 sequence reads: CASSQALAIPYF. The CDR3 nucleotides are TGTGCCAGCAGCCAAGCCCTAGCGATACCGTACTTC.

The V and J genes are TRBV7-6 and TRBJ1-4; D remains ambiguous. Trimming left V 3 bases short and J 4 bases short, with 6 bases between. CDR3 length: 13 amino acids. The V gene's germline CDR1 is SGHVS and CDR2 FNYEAQ. CDR3 protein: CASSLSNNEKLFF. The CDR3 DNA reads TGTGCCAGCAGCTTGTCTAATAATGAAAAACTGTTTTTT. Looking up the rest from reference TRBV7-6 and TRBJ1-4 gives the full variable domain: GAGVSQSPRYKVTKRGQDVALRCDPISGHVSLYWYRQALGQGPEFLTYFNYEAQQDKSGLPNDRFSAERPEGSISTLTIQRTEQRDSAMYRCASSLSNNEKLFFGSGTQLSVL.

This clonotype was seen only a few times. The V call is TRBV28, the J call TRBJ1-2, with TRBD1 matching over 7 bases. This CDR3 contains 14 residues. Trimming took 5 bases from V and 7 from J; bases not matched to a gene: 10. Germline loops: CDR1 MDHEN, CDR2 SYDVKM. CDR3 protein: CASSTADRVAGYTF. The CDR3 region has the DNA TGTGCCAGCAGTACCGCTGACAGGGTGGCTGGCTACACCTTC.

The J gene is TRBJ1-5, the V gene TRBV12-3 or TRBV12-4; 11 bases are shared with TRBD1. This CDR3 contains 17 residues. V was clipped by 1 base and J by 5 bases; unmatched bases: 7. The DNA of the CDR3 is TGTGCCAGCAGTTTAGACCTAGGACAGGGGGCACATCAGCCCCAGCATTTT. This sequence encodes CASSLDLGQGAHQPQHF.

Notes on this clonotype: One end of the junction fails to match germline, which may point to a read error. This chain links TRBV7-8 with TRBJ2-1; D uncertain. The V gene's germline CDR1 is SGHVS and CDR2 FQNEAQ. This CDR3 has 14 amino acids. The CDR3 DNA reads as TGTGCCAGCAGCTCCCTCGTGGTATACAATGAGCAGTTATTC. This translates into CASSSLVVYNEQLF. Based on the CDR3 plus reference TRBV7-8 and TRBJ2-1, the full variable domain is GAGVSQSPRYKVAKRGQDVALRCDPISGHVSLFWYQQALGQGPEFLTYFQNEAQLDKSGLPSDRFFAERPEGSVSTLKIQRTQQEDSAVYLCASSSLVVYNEQLFGPGTRLTVL.

This chain connects TRBV4-1 to TRBJ2-7, with a weak D call TRBD2 (7 bases). The CDR3 sequence is 16 residues long. Germline CDR1 MGHRA, CDR2 YSYEKL. The germline V and J ends were trimmed by 0 bases and 9 bases, with 21 bases remaining between them. The CDR3 loop reads CASSQEGGRGGLWQYF. The DNA of the CDR3 is TGCGCCAGCAGCCAAGAAGGGGGGCGGGGAGGGTTGTGGCAGTACTTC.